This TCR beta chain emerged from a study of PD-L1 blockade in urothelial cancer. Study in general: Dosed intravenously at 1,200 mg every 3 weeks, atezolizumab was initiated by patients at some point between 2012 and 2014.

The repertoire was sequenced with immunoSEQ multiplex PCR; TCRdb's copy has only in-frame clones and lacks some. The sample holds about 91,000 clones, over 80% seen once. Germline V CDR1 and CDR2: MNHEY, SVGAGI. This CDR3 is 16 amino acids long. V lost 2 bases and J lost 0, with 13 bases in between. Time point indicated: peripheral blood 6 weeks after treatment start. Patients were living with locally advanced or metastatic urothelial carcinoma. This specimen was PBMCs, taken around atezolizumab (anti-PD-L1) treatment. The receptor comes from an older man with urothelial cancer. The J gene is TRBJ1-1, the V gene TRBV6-5, with D possibly being TRBD1 (6 bases). CDR3 sequence: CASSYRGEGVNTEAFF. Here the CDR3 DNA reads TGTGCCAGCAGTTACAGAGGGGAGGGGGTGAACACTGAAGCTTTCTTT.